This T cell receptor (beta chain) was sequenced during a study of blood T cell repertoires in COVID-19. The wider study: Researchers got acute and convalescent COVID-19 samples from the United States, Italy and Spain. T cells, B-cell-depleted T cells, or PBMCs provided the cDNA or gDNA that served as material.

In the original analysis: Cell counts per sample came from amplifying reference gene primers. Assay used: immunoSEQ multiplex PCR; TCRdb lists only in-frame clones, some missing. V, J and clone size were drawn from that table, and D and trimming were deduced from the DNA. The sample includes some 56,000 clones, 84% seen only once; the top ten take 10% to 15%. The CDR3 consists of 18 residues. Germline V CDR1 and CDR2: SNHLY, FYNNEI. J gave up 0 bases and V 2 bases, and 9 bases lay outside the gene matches. This rearrangement joins TRBV2 to TRBJ2-3, with TRBD2 identical over 9 bases. Input material: peripheral blood. The origin of this receptor is a woman aged 80 or over with acute or convalescent COVID-19. The CDR3, as DNA: TGTGCCAGCAGTGAATTTTTGGCGGGGGGGCCGAGCACAGATACGCAGTATTTT. Translation gives CASSEFLAGGPSTDTQYF.